Listed below are T cell receptor beta chains from one sample, sequenced in a study of blood T cell repertoires in COVID-19. Only in-frame clones appear in the TCRdb table, and some are missing; sequencing was by immunoSEQ multiplex PCR. Here the sample spans about 43,000 clones, approximately 86% being singletons. The sample consisted of peripheral blood. Receptors originate from a man in his 60s with active COVID-19. The CDR3 runs from the conserved cysteine through the conserved F or W. A D gene is named only where the DNA matches it firmly.

>TRBJ2-2|TRBD1|TRBV10-2
TGCGCCAGCAATCCGGACAGGGGGCGAACCGGGGAGCTGTTTTTT
CASNPDRGRTGELFF
>TRBJ1-1|TRBD1|TRBV19
TGTGCCAGTAGTACCCCTCCGACAGGGGGGAACACTGAAGCTTTCTTT
CASSTPPTGGNTEAFF
>TRBJ2-3|.|TRBV12-1
TGTGTCAGCAGCGATAATCGACTAGCGGGGGATACAACAGATACGCAGTATTTT
CVSSDNRLAGDTTDTQYF
>TRBJ2-5|TRBD1|TRBV10-3
TGTGCCATCAGAGTGACAGGGCGGGAGACCCAGTACTTC
CAIRVTGRETQYF
>TRBJ1-2|.|TRBV25-1
TGTGCCAGCAGTGAATATTTCGACTATGGCTACACCTTC
CASSEYFDYGYTF
>TRBJ1-4|TRBD1|TRBV9
TGTGCCAGCAGCAGGCTGGGGGGACAGCAAAATGAAAAACTGTTTTTT
CASSRLGGQQNEKLFF
>TRBJ1-3|TRBD1|TRBV6-5
TGTGCCAGTGGGACAGGGGCCCGAAACACCATATATTTT
CASGTGARNTIYF
>TRBJ2-1|TRBD2|TRBV9
TGTGCCAGCAGCGTAGGGGGAGGGAGTACCTACAATGAGCAGTTCTTC
CASSVGGGSTYNEQFF
>TRBJ1-1|.|TRBV27
TGTGCCAGCAGGAGGGTGGGGATTATGACTGAAGCTTTCTTT
CASRRVGIMTEAFF
>TRBJ1-1|TRBD1|TRBV4-3
TGCGCCAGCAGCCTAAGACAGGGAGGAAACACTGAAGCTTTCTTT
CASSLRQGGNTEAFF
>TRBJ2-1|TRBD2|TRBV5-1
TGCGCCAGCAGCCCAGAGGGCGGGACTAAACAGTTCTTC
CASSPEGGTKQFF
>TRBJ2-7|.|TRBV15
TGTGCCACCAGCACGGAAGGACAGTCCTACGAGCAGTACTTC
CATSTEGQSYEQYF
>TRBJ2-7|.|TRBV19
TGTGCCAGTAGTGCCTCTGGGGGGATCGGGTACGAGCAGTACTTC
CASSASGGIGYEQYF
>TRBJ2-2|TRBD1|TRBV28
TGTGCCAGCAGTTTCATCGGGACAGATACCGGGGAGCTGTTTTTT
CASSFIGTDTGELFF
>TRBJ1-2|TRBD1|TRBV29-1
TGCAGCGTGGCCGCAGGGGGCGACTATGGCTACACCTTC
CSVAAGGDYGYTF
>TRBJ2-1|TRBD2|TRBV15
TGTGCCACCAGCAGAGAAGGAGGGACTAGCATGCCCAATGAGCAGTTCTTC
CATSREGGTSMPNEQFF
>TRBJ1-4|.|TRBV27
TGTGCCAGCAGAAAAAGGGGTTTGAAGACTAATGAAAAACTGTTTTTT
CASRKRGLKTNEKLFF
>TRBJ2-3|.|TRBV7-8
TGTGCCAGCAGCTTCGACAGTGGCACAGATACGCAGTATTTT
CASSFDSGTDTQYF
>TRBJ1-5|TRBD1|TRBV30
TGTGCCTGGAGTGTAGGGACAGGGGCGTATAGCAATCAGCCCCAGCATTTT
CAWSVGTGAYSNQPQHF